The subject of this entry is one T cell receptor beta chain. The source of the sample is a study of blood T cell repertoires in COVID-19. Study overall: The United States, Italy and Spain supplied acute and convalescent COVID-19 samples. The analysed material was cDNA or gDNA that came from T cells, B-cell-depleted T cells, or PBMCs.

The germline V gene encodes CDR1 MGHRA and CDR2 YSYEKL. Trimming took 3 bases from V and 2 from J, leaving 11 bases between them. The length of the CDR3 is 15 residues. The repertoire was sequenced with immunoSEQ multiplex PCR; TCRdb's copy has only in-frame clones and lacks some. Among 40,000 to 50,000 clones, around 90% were seen once, and the ten largest hold 4.8%. The TCR originated in a human donor in a cohort sampled during active COVID-19. The V call is TRBV4-1, the J call TRBJ1-5; possibly TRBD1 for D (5 bases). Sequenced: peripheral blood. CDR3 region: CASSQVLRGNQPQHF. CDR3 nucleotide sequence: TGCGCCAGCAGCCAGGTCCTCAGGGGCAATCAGCCCCAGCATTTT.